This paragraph covers one T cell receptor beta chain sequence. The record originates from a study of blood T cell repertoires in COVID-19. Looking at the study overall: Samples of COVID-19 (acute and convalescent) were obtained from the United States, Italy and Spain. PBMCs, B-cell-depleted T cells, or T cells provided the cDNA or gDNA that made up the material.

The CDR3 length is 14 residues. J gave up 4 bases and V 6 bases, and 5 bases lay outside the gene matches. The germline gives CDR1 LNHDA, CDR2 SQIVND (reference sequence). In the original processing: Amplification of reference gene primers provided the estimated nucleated cell counts. The table came from immunoSEQ multiplex PCR; TCRdb's copy has only in-frame clones and leaves some out. V, J and clone size are taken as reported in that table, and D and trimming were inferred from the DNA itself. Among 50,000 to 75,000 clones, roughly 90% were seen once, and the ten largest hold roughly 1.5%. V is TRBV19 and J is TRBJ2-3; TRBD2 agrees at 9 bases. The origin of this receptor is a man aged 60 to 69 with acute or convalescent COVID-19. The material sequenced was peripheral blood. This CDR3 is CASREAGGADTQYF. DNA for the CDR3: TGTGCCAGTAGGGAAGCGGGGGGCGCAGATACGCAGTATTTT. The full variable domain, rest sourced from reference TRBV19 and TRBJ2-3, is DGGITQSPKYLFRKEGQNVTLSCEQNLNHDAMYWYRQDPGQGLRLIYYSQIVNDFQKGDIAEGYSVSREKKESFPLTVTSAQKNPTAFYLCASREAGGADTQYFGPGTRLTVL.